These 27 T cell receptor beta chains were all obtained from the same sample, sequenced in a study of cytomegalovirus exposure and HLA in healthy donors. PCR involved 60 Vbeta and 13 Jbeta primers. Data came from immunoSEQ multiplex PCR; TCRdb stores just in-frame clones and leaves some out. The sample has 110,000 or so clones, around 77% seen once. The sample was PBMCs. The receptors were sampled from a middle-aged woman in good health and CMV-seropositive.

This chain links TRBV9 with TRBJ1-2; a possible D gene is TRBD1 (5 bases). The germline V gene encodes CDR1 SGDLS and CDR2 YYNGEE. The CDR3 spans 15 residues. With 3 bases removed from V and 7 bases from J, the gap between germline ends came to 19 bases. CDR3 bases: TGTGCCAGCAGCGACAGGCCTTACCCCGGGTCTGGCTACACCTTC. It yields the protein CASSDRPYPGSGYTF. The variable domain in full, with the rest retrieved from reference TRBV9 and TRBJ1-2, is DSGVTQTPKHLITATGQRVTLRCSPRSGDLSVYWYQQSLDQGLQFLIQYYNGEERAKGNILERFSAQQFPDLHSELNLSSLELGDSALYFCASSDRPYPGSGYTFGSGTRLTVV.

The chain has TRBV7-8 and TRBJ2-1; D not resolved. The germline CDR1 and CDR2 sequences are SGHVS and FQNEAQ. Trimming removed 1 base from V and 4 bases from J, with 5 bases in between. This CDR3 region has 13 residues. The CDR3 protein is CASSLGQYNEQFF. The CDR3 coding sequence is TGTGCCAGCAGCTTAGGGCAGTACAATGAGCAGTTCTTC.

On this clone: Other DNA variants within this sample encode the same CDR3. The V call is TRBV5-1, the J call TRBJ2-5, with 8 bases matching TRBD1. After removal of 0 bases from V and 5 bases from J, the junction contained 0 bases not matched to a gene. There are 13 residues in the CDR3. Germline V gene lookup returns CDR1 SGHRS and CDR2 YFSETQ. The CDR3 reads CASSLAGGETQYF. The DNA of the CDR3 is TGCGCCAGCAGCTTGGCAGGGGGCGAGACCCAGTACTTC. Using reference TRBV5-1 and TRBJ2-5 for the parts outside the CDR3, the full variable domain is KAGVTQTPRYLIKTRGQQVTLSCSPISGHRSVSWYQQTPGQGLQFLFEYFSETQRNKGNFPGRFSGRQFSNSRSEMNVSTLELGDSALYLCASSLAGGETQYFGPGTRLLVL.

This chain joins TRBV27 and TRBJ2-7; tentatively, D is TRBD1 (6 bases). V was trimmed by 2 bases and J by 7 bases, leaving 12 bases between them. Germline lookup yields CDR1 MNHEY and CDR2 SMNVEV (reference sequence). This CDR3 spans 13 amino acids. The CDR3: CASSLIQGWEQYF. The CDR3 region has the DNA TGTGCCAGCAGTTTAATCCAGGGGTGGGAGCAGTACTTC.

This chain joins TRBV19 and TRBJ1-5; 11 bases are a match to TRBD1. Trimming took 3 bases from V and 9 from J; bases not matched to a gene: 4. The CDR3 has 14 amino acids. Germline loops: CDR1 LNHDA, CDR2 SQIVND (reference sequence). CDR3 nucleotide sequence: TGTGCCAGTAGTATGGGGACAGGGGGAGGGCCCCAGCATTTT. It yields the protein CASSMGTGGGPQHF. Full variable domain (remainder filled in from reference TRBV19 and TRBJ1-5): DGGITQSPKYLFRKEGQNVTLSCEQNLNHDAMYWYRQDPGQGLRLIYYSQIVNDFQKGDIAEGYSVSREKKESFPLTVTSAQKNPTAFYLCASSMGTGGGPQHFGDGTRLSIL.

Only one count was recorded for this clone. The chain recombines TRBV28 with TRBJ2-5; possibly TRBD1 for D (6 bases). V lost 5 bases, J lost 4 bases, and 17 bases lay in between. CDR1 is MDHEN, CDR2 SYDVKM, per germline. The CDR3 loop spans 15 amino acids. CDR3 nucleotides: TGTGCCAGCAGTACACACAGGGTAGGGGGAGAGACCCAGTACTTC. This translates into CASSTHRVGGETQYF.

The chain links TRBV5-4 to TRBJ2-3; 7 bases fit TRBD2. CDR1 SGHNT and CDR2 YYREEE come from the germline V gene (reference sequence). The CDR3 contains 13 residues. Trimming removed 4 bases from V and 4 bases from J; junction bases left unmatched: 3. This CDR3 reads CASSGLAADTQYF. The CDR3 region has the DNA TGTGCCAGCAGCGGTCTAGCGGCAGATACGCAGTATTTT. Together with reference TRBV5-4 and TRBJ2-3, the CDR3 gives the full variable domain: ETGVTQSPTHLIKTRGQQVTLRCSSQSGHNTVSWYQQALGQGPQFIFQYYREEENGRGNFPPRFSGLQFPNYSSELNVNALELDDSALYLCASSGLAADTQYFGPGTRLTVL.

The chain employs TRBV10-3 and TRBJ1-5, with a weak D call TRBD1 (6 bases). Germline CDR1 is ENHRY and CDR2 is SYGVKD. The CDR3 spans 12 residues. V lost 11 bases, J lost 6 bases, and 14 bases lay in between. The CDR3: CAVQGHGQPQHF. Written as DNA, the CDR3 is TGTGCCGTACAGGGACATGGTCAGCCCCAGCATTTT.

In this sample, this clone turned up a few times. The chain employs TRBV5-6 and TRBJ2-7; D is unresolved. Germline lookup yields CDR1 SGHDT and CDR2 YYEEEE. Trimming cost V 2 bases and J 0 bases, with 9 bases left between them. The CDR3 contains 14 residues. This CDR3 is CASSFSLVSYEQYF. The CDR3 nucleotides read TGTGCCAGCAGCTTTAGCCTTGTCTCCTACGAGCAGTACTTC.

V gene TRBV7-6 combines with J gene TRBJ2-1; 9 bases fit TRBD2. The length of the CDR3 is 16 residues. Germline trimming cut 7 bases from V and 7 bases from J; bases unmatched to any gene: 14. Germline CDR1 reads SGHVS; CDR2 reads FNYEAQ. The CDR3 spells CASTEGLLAGWNEQFF. CDR3 DNA sequence: TGTGCCAGCACCGAGGGGTTGCTAGCGGGGTGGAATGAGCAGTTCTTC.

V is TRBV7-8 and J is TRBJ1-2, with unresolved D. Germline CDR1 reads SGHVS; CDR2 reads FQNEAQ. V was trimmed by 1 base and J by 5 bases, leaving 14 bases between them. This CDR3 region has 15 residues. In DNA form, the CDR3 reads TGTGCCAGCAGCTTAGATGTCACATCGCATTATGGCTACACCTTC. Translated, it gives CASSLDVTSHYGYTF.

The V gene is TRBV7-8, the J gene TRBJ2-1, with TRBD2 matching 12 bases. Germline V gene lookup returns CDR1 SGHVS and CDR2 FQNEAQ. V lost 7 bases, J lost 0 bases, and 10 bases stayed unmatched. This CDR3 contains 18 residues. CDR3 DNA sequence: TGTGCCAGCAAGTCCCTAGCGGGGGGGGAAAGCTCCTACAATGAGCAGTTCTTC. Protein product: CASKSLAGGESSYNEQFF.

The chain employs TRBV7-9 and TRBJ1-5, with 7 positions matching TRBD1. Losses at the gene ends were 4 bases for V and 3 bases for J; bases not matched to a gene: 3. CDR3 length: 14 residues. Per the germline V gene, CDR1 is SEHNR and CDR2 is FQNEAQ (reference sequence). Here the CDR3 DNA reads TGTGCCAGCAGCTATACAGGGGTCAATCAGCCCCAGCATTTT. Protein product: CASSYTGVNQPQHF.

The chain employs TRBV7-8 and TRBJ2-1, with 7 nucleotides matching TRBD1. This CDR3 has 14 amino acids. V shed 5 bases and J 8 bases; nucleotides not matched to a gene: 9. Germline CDR1 is SGHVS and CDR2 is FQNEAQ. The CDR3 coding sequence is TGTGCCAGCAGCACCCGGACAGGTTTCCATGAGCAGTTCTTC. The encoded protein is CASSTRTGFHEQFF.

This chain links TRBV19 with TRBJ2-5; 10 bases align to TRBD2. CDR1 and CDR2 (germline): LNHDA, SQIVND (reference sequence). CDR3 size: 13 residues. Germline trimming cut 6 bases from V and 5 bases from J; bases unmatched to any gene: 3. As DNA, the CDR3 is TGTGCCAGTAGCCTAGCGGGAGTCGAGACCCAGTACTTC. Protein product: CASSLAGVETQYF.

The chain is built from TRBV6-5 and TRBJ1-5, with 8 bases identical to TRBD1. V trimming: 8 bases; J trimming: 0 bases; junction bases outside the gene matches: 6. Germline CDR1 MNHEY, CDR2 SVGAGI. CDR3 length: 15 residues. The CDR3 reads CASARTGSSNQPQHF. In nucleotides, the CDR3 is TGTGCCAGCGCTCGGACAGGGAGTAGCAATCAGCCCCAGCATTTT.

The V gene is TRBV4-1, the J gene TRBJ1-2; unclear D gene. This CDR3 spans 14 amino acids. CDR1 and CDR2 from the germline V gene are MGHRA and YSYEKL. Trimming left V 2 bases short and J 4 bases short, with 11 bases between. The CDR3 reads CASSQPDGIYGYTF. In DNA form, the CDR3 reads TGCGCCAGCAGCCAACCGGACGGGATCTATGGCTACACCTTC.

This clone was counted once. The chain uses TRBV18 and TRBJ1-2; D unclear. The V end lost 3 bases, the J end lost 2 bases, and 10 bases lay between the germline ends. This CDR3 region has 14 residues. Germline V lookup: CDR1 KGHSH, CDR2 LQKENI. The CDR3 reads CASSPAPENYGYTF. For the CDR3, the DNA is TGTGCCAGCTCACCTGCCCCAGAAAACTATGGCTACACCTTC.

This rearrangement joins TRBV28 to TRBJ1-4, with TRBD1 as a possible D gene (6 bases). The CDR3 spans 15 residues. Deletions cut 1 base from V and 4 bases from J, with 10 bases between. CDR1 and CDR2 from the germline V gene are MDHEN and SYDVKM. The CDR3 coding sequence is TGTGCCAGCAGTTTATTGGACAGCCGTAATGAAAAACTGTTTTTT. It is translated as CASSLLDSRNEKLFF. Variable domain in full (rest from reference TRBV28 and TRBJ1-4): DVKVTQSSRYLVKRTGEKVFLECVQDMDHENMFWYRQDPGLGLRLIYFSYDVKMKEKGDIPEGYSVSREKKERFSLILESASTNQTSMYLCASSLLDSRNEKLFFGSGTQLSVL.

The genes are TRBV6-6 and TRBJ2-2, with D perhaps matching TRBD2 (6 bases). The CDR3 consists of 16 residues. Germline values: CDR1 MNHNY, CDR2 SVGAGI (reference sequence). Trimming cost V 6 bases and J 6 bases, with 20 bases left between them. The CDR3 loop is CASRHAGRGGAGELFF. CDR3 in DNA: TGTGCCAGCAGGCACGCGGGGCGGGGAGGTGCCGGGGAGCTGTTTTTT.

This clone was observed a handful of times. The chain uses TRBV5-6 and TRBJ2-5; D is ambiguous. Germline assignment: CDR1 SGHDT and CDR2 YYEEEE. Trimming left V 0 bases short and J 3 bases short, with 6 bases between. This CDR3 has 13 amino acids. CDR3 in DNA: TGTGCCAGCAGCTTGGAACTAAAAGAGACCCAGTACTTC. Amino acids: CASSLELKETQYF.

The rearrangement joins TRBV5-1 to TRBJ2-7; the D gene is possibly TRBD2 (5 bases). The germline gives CDR1 SGHRS, CDR2 YFSETQ. The CDR3 is 14 residues long. V lost 3 bases, J lost 2 bases, and 12 bases lay in between. In nucleotides, the CDR3 is TGCGCCAGCAGCTCGACGGGATCTACCTACGAGCAGTACTTC. It specifies CASSSTGSTYEQYF.

The chain carries TRBV28 and TRBJ1-3, with TRBD1 matching 7 bases. This CDR3 is 16 amino acids long. The germline CDR1 and CDR2 sequences are MDHEN and SYDVKM. V shed 3 bases and J 4 bases; nucleotides not matched to a gene: 9. CDR3 nucleotides: TGTGCCAGCAGTTTCGTCGGGACAGCTTCAGGAAACACCATATATTTT. It encodes CASSFVGTASGNTIYF.

This sequence joins TRBV20-1 and TRBJ1-2, with unresolved D. The length of the CDR3 is 11 residues. Germline loops: CDR1 DFQATT, CDR2 SNEGSKA (reference sequence). V lost 3 bases and J 4 bases, leaving 6 bases between the germline ends. CDR3 bases: TGCAGTGCTAGTTCTTCCTATGGCTACACCTTC. Its translation: CSASSSYGYTF.

V gene TRBV27 combines with J gene TRBJ1-1, with 8 positions matching TRBD1. The CDR3 runs 17 residues. With 8 bases clipped from V and 0 bases from J, the junction kept 14 bases outside the gene matches. Germline V CDR1 and CDR2: MNHEY, SMNVEV (reference sequence). The chain's CDR3 is CASGPVGQGAMNTEAFF. DNA of the CDR3: TGTGCCAGCGGCCCCGTGGGGCAGGGGGCAATGAACACTGAAGCTTTCTTT.

CDR3 bases: TGTGCCAGCAGTGAACGGGGGACCCAGTACTTC. It specifies CASSERGTQYF. The V call is TRBV25-1, the J call TRBJ2-5; TRBD2 is a possible D gene (5 bases). This CDR3 is 11 amino acids long. Trimming removed 2 bases from V and 7 bases from J, with 5 bases in between. Germline V gives CDR1 MGHDK, CDR2 SYGVNS. The variable domain in full, completed from reference TRBV25-1 and TRBJ2-5, reads EADIYQTPRYLVIGTGKKITLECSQTMGHDKMYWYQQDPGMELHLIHYSYGVNSTEKGDLSSESTVSRIRTEHFPLTLESARPSHTSQYLCASSERGTQYFGPGTRLLVL.

The CDR3 nucleotides are TGTGCCAGCAATGGACAGGGATCGGGACTAGCCGGTAGCTACAATGAGCAGTTCTTC. Residues: CASNGQGSGLAGSYNEQFF. The chain carries TRBV9 and TRBJ2-1; D is possibly TRBD2 (9 bases). The V gene's germline CDR1 is SGDLS and CDR2 YYNGEE. The CDR3 totals 19 residues. Between the trimmed V and J ends, which lost 6 bases and 3 bases, there was a span of 28 bases.